This entry is about one T cell receptor beta chain. This sample is part of a study of T cell responses to AZD1222 COVID-19 vaccine. Only in-frame clones appear in the TCRdb table, and some are missing; sequencing was by immunoSEQ multiplex PCR. In the table there are fewer than 150,000 clones, 85% to 95% of which are singletons. CDR1 and CDR2 from the germline V gene are LNHDA and SQIVND (reference sequence). The CDR3 runs to 15 residues. The germline V and J ends were trimmed by 4 bases and 11 bases, with 23 bases remaining between them. The chain combines TRBV19 with TRBJ1-2; a weak D match, TRBD1 (5 bases). This receptor was identified in an adult who received the AZD1222 COVID-19 vaccine. Source: peripheral blood, taken 28 days after the second AZD1222 dose. Here the CDR3 DNA reads TGTGCCAGTAGTACCGGACGGGCAGGGTCGGGCGTTTACACCTTC. Protein: CASSTGRAGSGVYTF.